This T cell receptor beta chain was documented in a study of blood T cells in healthy people across ages. General study results and limits: Diversity figures derived from one million T cells were judged to underestimate the true value. With donor CMV status unknown, expanded clonotype changes were possibly confounded.

The authors drew around 9.3 milliliters of peripheral blood from each donor. The CDR3 is 14 amino acids. CDR1 is SEHNR and CDR2 is FQNEAQ in the germline V gene (reference sequence). The ends were cut back, 3 bases at V and 4 bases at J, with 12 bases in the middle. Of note for this clonotype: Its cognate antigen is unknown.

Through a sample-barcoded 5' primer and a J-beta primer mix, a second PCR was run for roughly 6 to 12 cycles. TCRdb independently ran MiXCR on the 5' RACE reads; one entry per CDR3 protein. Of about 580,000 distinct CDR3 sequences listed, around 48% are singletons. The chain is built from TRBV7-9 and TRBJ1-1; tentatively, D is TRBD1 (6 bases). The specimen sequenced was blood. This sequence was found in an elderly man in good health. CDR3 sequence (DNA): TGTGCCAGCAGCTTGAGGACAGCGGGCACTGAAGCTTTCTTT. Its translation: CASSLRTAGTEAFF.